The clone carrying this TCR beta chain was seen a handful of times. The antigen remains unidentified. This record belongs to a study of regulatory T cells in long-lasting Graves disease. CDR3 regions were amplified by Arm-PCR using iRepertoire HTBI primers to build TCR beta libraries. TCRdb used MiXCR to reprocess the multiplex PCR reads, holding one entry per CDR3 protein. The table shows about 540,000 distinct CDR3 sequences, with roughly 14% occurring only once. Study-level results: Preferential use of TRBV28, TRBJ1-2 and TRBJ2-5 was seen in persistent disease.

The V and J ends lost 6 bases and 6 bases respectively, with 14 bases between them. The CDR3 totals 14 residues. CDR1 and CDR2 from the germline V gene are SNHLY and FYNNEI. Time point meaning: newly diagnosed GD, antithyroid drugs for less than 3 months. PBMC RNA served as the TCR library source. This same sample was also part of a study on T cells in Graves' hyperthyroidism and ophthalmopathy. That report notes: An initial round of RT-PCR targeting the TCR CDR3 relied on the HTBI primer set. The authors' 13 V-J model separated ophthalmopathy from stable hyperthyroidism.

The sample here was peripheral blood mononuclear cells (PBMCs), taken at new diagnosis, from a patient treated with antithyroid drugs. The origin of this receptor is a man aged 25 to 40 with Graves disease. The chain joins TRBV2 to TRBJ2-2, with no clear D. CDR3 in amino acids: CASRPGDNAGELFF. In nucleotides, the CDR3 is TGTGCCAGCAGACCAGGAGACAACGCCGGGGAGCTGTTTTTT.